These T cell receptor beta chains were read from a single sample in a study of beta chain features in type 1 diabetes. The repertoire was sequenced with immunoSEQ multiplex PCR; TCRdb's copy has only in-frame clones and lacks some. Among around 180,000 clones listed, roughly 7.1% were seen once. Specimen: central memory CD4+ T cells from blood. These receptors came from a woman aged 40 to 50 with type 1 diabetes. The CDR3 runs from the conserved cysteine through the conserved F or W.

TRBV4-2	TRBJ2-1	CASRLSGGDNEQFF
TRBV4-2	TRBJ2-5	CASSQGGQGQETQYF
TRBV4-2	TRBJ1-5	CASSQDGSGDQPQHF
TRBV27	TRBJ2-3	CASSSDRTTDTQYF
TRBV28	TRBJ1-1	CASSSDRGTEAFF
TRBV6-5	TRBJ1-2	CASSLTPTGNGYTF
TRBV30	TRBJ1-1	CAWTPGADTEAFF
TRBV5-1	TRBJ1-2	CASSGLRYGYTF
TRBV19	TRBJ2-3	CASSTRLSDTQYF
TRBV20-1	TRBJ2-3	CSAQITDTQYF
TRBV7-2	TRBJ1-2	CASSMEDRRANYGYTF
TRBV10-3	TRBJ1-1	CAISVNRDTEAFF
TRBV28	TRBJ1-1	CASRGDGGVTEAFF
TRBV21-1	TRBJ1-5	CASSGAHLSNQPQHF
TRBV5-1	TRBJ1-4	CASSLTGTNEKLFF
TRBV13	TRBJ1-1	CASSLEEGYRAFF
TRBV11-1	TRBJ2-6	CASSLRYSGANVLTF
TRBV11-1	TRBJ1-2	CASSSPSQGYGYTF
TRBV29-1	TRBJ1-2	CSVEETARHGYTF
TRBV29-1	TRBJ2-7	CSVGPDRAYEQYF
TRBV29-1	TRBJ1-2	CSVEVAGRYGYTF
TRBV7-2	TRBJ1-2	CASSLRGGDGYTF
TRBV29-1	TRBJ1-2	CSVADRDYGYTF
TRBV7-9	TRBJ1-2	CASLRDPAGYGYTF
TRBV25-1	TRBJ1-5	CASRGQGNQPQHF
TRBV6-5	TRBJ1-3	CASSYSPTGNTIYF
TRBV29-1	TRBJ1-1	CSVENVRDRESAFF
TRBV5-6	TRBJ1-6	CASSAQDSPLHF
TRBV7-3	TRBJ1-2	CASSKDGNYGYTF
TRBV28	TRBJ2-1	CASSGTSASSYNEQFF
TRBV19	TRBJ1-5	CASSAGHLLYSNQPQHF
TRBV19	TRBJ1-4	CASRSPTGAREKLFF
TRBV5-1	TRBJ2-1	CASSPGGSTMRQFF
TRBV4-2	TRBJ2-7	CASSQSPGQGADEQYF
TRBV5-1	TRBJ1-1	CASSQDRVGTEAFF
TRBV20-1	TRBJ2-3	CSAQTGDTQYF
TRBV4-3	TRBJ1-5	CASSQGHGDQPQHF
TRBV4-3	TRBJ2-1	CASSQGGTAIGEQFF
TRBV30	TRBJ2-7	CAWKRDSHTYEQYF
TRBV29-1	TRBJ2-1	CSVRVGSSYNEQFF
TRBV5-1	TRBJ1-2	CASSPGQTYGYTF
TRBV4-2	TRBJ2-7	CASSQERGTSGNEQYF
TRBV2	TRBJ1-5	CASSETPPRRTGSNQPQHF
TRBV20-1	TRBJ2-5	CSARTGETQYF
TRBV28	TRBJ2-4	CATVGGNLAKNIQYF
TRBV5-6	TRBJ2-3	CASSGGADSTDTQYF
TRBV5-6	TRBJ1-2	CASSLVGGRSRYGYTF
TRBV29-1	TRBJ1-2	CSVGSSLGYTF
TRBV19	TRBJ2-1	CASRSLAGGYNEQFF
TRBV5-4	TRBJ2-3	CASSISGTGRTDTQYF
TRBV7-8	TRBJ2-5	CASSRGRVQETQYF